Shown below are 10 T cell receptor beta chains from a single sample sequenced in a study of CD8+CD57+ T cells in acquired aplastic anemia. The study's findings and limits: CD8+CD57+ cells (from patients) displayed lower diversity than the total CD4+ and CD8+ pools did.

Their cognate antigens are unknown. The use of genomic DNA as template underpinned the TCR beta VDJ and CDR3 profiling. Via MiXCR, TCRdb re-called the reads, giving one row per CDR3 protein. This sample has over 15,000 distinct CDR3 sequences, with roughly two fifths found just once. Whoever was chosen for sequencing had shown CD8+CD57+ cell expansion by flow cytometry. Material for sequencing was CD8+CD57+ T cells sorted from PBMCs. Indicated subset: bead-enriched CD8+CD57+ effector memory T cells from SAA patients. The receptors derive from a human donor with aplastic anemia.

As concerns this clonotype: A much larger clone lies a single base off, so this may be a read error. The CDR3, as DNA: TGTGCCTGCAGCTTACTAGGGGACGAGCAGTACTTC. Protein product: CACSLLGDEQYF. The rearrangement joins TRBV3-1 to TRBJ2-7, with D possibly called TRBD1 or TRBD2 (5 bases each). This CDR3 has 12 amino acids. Germline CDR1 and CDR2: LGHDT and YNNKEL (reference sequence).

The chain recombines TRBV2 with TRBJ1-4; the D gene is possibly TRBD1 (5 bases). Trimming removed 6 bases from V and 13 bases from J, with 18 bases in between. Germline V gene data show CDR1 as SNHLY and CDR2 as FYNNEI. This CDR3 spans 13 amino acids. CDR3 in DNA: TGTGCCAGCAGGCGGGACCTACGAAGATTACTGTTTTTT. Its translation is CASRRDLRRLLFF.

CDR3 nucleotides: TGTGCCAGCAGCTCGACGACAGGGGACGGCAATCAGCCCCAGCATTTT. Translating it yields CASSSTTGDGNQPQHF. The rearrangement joins TRBV11-2 to TRBJ1-5; 8 bases are shared with TRBD1. Germline trimming cut 4 bases from V and 2 bases from J; bases unmatched to any gene: 7. The germline V gene encodes CDR1 SGHAT and CDR2 FQNNGV. The length of the CDR3 is 16 residues.

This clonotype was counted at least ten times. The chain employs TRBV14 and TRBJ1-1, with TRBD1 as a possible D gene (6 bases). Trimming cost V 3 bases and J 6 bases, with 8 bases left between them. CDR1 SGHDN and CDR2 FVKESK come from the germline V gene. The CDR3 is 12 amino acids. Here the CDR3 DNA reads TGTGCCAGCAGCCAGAACAGGGCTGAAGCTTTCTTT. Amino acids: CASSQNRAEAFF.

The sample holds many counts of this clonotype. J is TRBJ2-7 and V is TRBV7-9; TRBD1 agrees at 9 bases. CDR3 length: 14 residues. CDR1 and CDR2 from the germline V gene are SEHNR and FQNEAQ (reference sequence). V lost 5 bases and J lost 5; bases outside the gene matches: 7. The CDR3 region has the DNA TGTGCCAGCAGCACCGGGACAGGGAGCAACGAGCAGTACTTC. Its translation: CASSTGTGSNEQYF.

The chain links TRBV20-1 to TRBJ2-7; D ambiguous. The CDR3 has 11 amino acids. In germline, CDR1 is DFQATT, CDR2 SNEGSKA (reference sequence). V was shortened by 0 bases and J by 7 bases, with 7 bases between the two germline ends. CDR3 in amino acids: CSAREVREQYF. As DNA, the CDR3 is TGCAGTGCTAGAGAGGTTCGGGAGCAGTACTTC.

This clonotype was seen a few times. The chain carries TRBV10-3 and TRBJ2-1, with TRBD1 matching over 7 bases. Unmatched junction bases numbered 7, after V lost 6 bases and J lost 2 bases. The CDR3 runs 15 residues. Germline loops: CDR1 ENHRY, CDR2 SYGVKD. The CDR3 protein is CAISLTGSPYNEQFF. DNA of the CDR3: TGTGCCATCAGCCTGACAGGGAGTCCCTACAATGAGCAGTTCTTC.

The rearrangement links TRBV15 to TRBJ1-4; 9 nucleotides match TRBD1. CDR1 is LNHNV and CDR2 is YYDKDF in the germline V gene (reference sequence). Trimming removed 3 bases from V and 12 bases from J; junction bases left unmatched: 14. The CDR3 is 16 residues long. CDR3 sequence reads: CATSSLVTGGSLELFF. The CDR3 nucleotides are TGTGCCACCAGCAGCTTAGTCACAGGGGGCTCATTGGAACTGTTTTTT.

As DNA, the CDR3 is TGTGCCAGCAGCCACGGACTAGCGGGATCGTTGAAGTACTTC. This encodes CASSHGLAGSLKYF. V gene TRBV12-3 or TRBV12-4 combines with J gene TRBJ2-7, with TRBD2 identical over 12 bases. With V trimmed by 6 bases and J by 11 bases, 11 bases remained unmatched. The length of the CDR3 is 14 residues.

CDR3 loop: CSARDRRGVEQYF. Here the CDR3 DNA reads TGCAGTGCTAGAGATAGGCGGGGGGTAGAGCAGTACTTC. The gene calls are TRBV20-1 and TRBJ2-7; 8 nucleotides align to TRBD2. The CDR3 length is 13 residues. The trim removed 0 bases at V and 7 bases at J, leaving 5 bases unmatched. Germline V lookup: CDR1 DFQATT, CDR2 SNEGSKA (reference sequence).